This T cell receptor (beta chain) comes out of a study of identical twins listed by TCRdb under 2016. Background on the whole study: TCR alpha and beta repertoires from monozygotic twins, unrelated adults of various ages and cord blood were deep-sequenced to test whether fetal clonotypes persist. To rule out contamination, the twin experiments were replicated at different times with different library preparation protocols. Paper-wide results and their limitations: Invariant T cells such as MAIT and iNKT could partly confound zero-insertion analyses, though diverse VJ usage argued against this for most clonotypes. A weaker excess of twin sharing was found in beta out-of-frame sequences because the signal-to-noise ratio was lowered by fewer shared sequences. Compared with coincidental sharing between unrelated individuals, out-of-frame TCR alpha sequences shared between twins had an excess of sequences with low generation probability. Conclusions relied on cross-sectional statistical analysis, since the same donors could not be followed over many years. Recombination models systematically underestimated out-of-frame TCR alpha sharing in monozygotic twins but agreed with sharing between unrelated individuals. Fewer insertions were carried by abundant cord blood beta clonotypes; a weaker similar trend was observed in young adult naive repertoires, while no such trend was observed in memory repertoires.

Trimming at the junction amounts to 3 bases on V and 0 bases on J, and the germline ends lie 13 bases apart. The CDR3 measures 16 amino acids from cysteine to phenylalanine. The only DNA kept is the CDR3, 48 bases in frame from the first base. CDR1 and CDR2 are drawn from the germline V gene: MGHRA, YSYEKL. A word on this clonotype: No cognate antigen has been identified for it. Per-base quality was not reported, and no clone a single base away is much larger than it.

Every donor was a healthy Caucasian. Three pairs of female monozygotic twins, all aged 18 to 29 years, were included in the twin cohort. CD4+ and CD8+ T cell populations were isolated with positive isolation kits from Invitrogen. Libraries were made using 5' RACE. TCRdb lists the instrument as Illumina HiSeq 2000. Template switching introduced a universal primer binding site; the final cDNA contained a unique molecular identifier, enabling accurate counting of TCR cDNA molecules. First-strand cDNA for TCR alpha and beta chains was synthesized from specific primers in the conserved constant-segment region. To control for contamination, every cDNA library carried two barcodes: a SMART-Mk sample barcode plus Illumina barcodes. TruSeq adapter sequences and Illumina sample barcodes were added in two successive PCR steps. TCR alpha and beta cDNA libraries were sequenced on the Illumina HiSeq platform with custom primers. On the study's bioinformatics: Unique molecular identifiers were extracted from raw reads with MiGEC, and CDR3 positions were determined with MiXCR. For each individual, recombination models were inferred using an EM algorithm with the repgenHMM and IGoR tools. Shared clonotype analysis was performed with the tcR package in R, normalizing sharing by the product of cloneset sizes. To study raw recombination free of thymic and clonal selection effects, out-of-frame nonproductive sequences were analyzed. TCRdb itself trimmed the public reads at Q25 with fastp, ran MiXCR and retained productive beta chains. Rows matching on CDR3 protein sequence are summarized as one entry with the most common DNA and genes. The V and J calls and clone size are TCRdb's, not the authors'. Present in this sample are a few hundred thousand distinct CDR3 sequences, around 8.3% of which were seen just once. The ten largest clonotypes hold roughly 3.1% of the sample.

A further study also used this sample, focusing on yellow fever vaccine responses in identical twins. The second study also describes: According to the authors, in identical twins the way T cells responded to vaccination appeared partly convergent and partly personalized. The study precisely tracked vaccine-responding T cell clones in identical twins.

The chain couples TRBV4-1 to TRBJ2-3; tentative D gene TRBD2, with 6 bases matching. This clonotype originated in a woman between 18 and 29 years old in good health. The source material was CD8+ T cells sorted from blood. The CDR3 here reads CASSQISGSSTDTQYF. In nucleotide form, the sequence is TGCGCCAGCAGCCAGATTAGCGGTAGTAGCACAGATACGCAGTATTTT.